These T cell receptor beta chains were read from a single sample in a study of CD8+CD57+ T cells in acquired aplastic anemia. TCRdb re-called the reads through MiXCR, storing one row per CDR3 protein. The data show around 250,000 distinct CDR3 sequences, with around 60% seen just once and 8% held by the top ten. The specimen was sorted CD4+, CD8+, or CD8+CD57+ T cells (not recorded which) from PBMCs. These receptors were taken from a human donor with severe aplastic anemia or a healthy control (not recorded which). Each CDR3 is given with its conserved first and last residue. Each record gives: D gene, V gene, J gene, clone size, CDR3 DNA, CDR3 protein. D genes are given only for firm matches. Clone size is shown for a subset of rows, as once, few, many or a class of expanded clone.

d_call: NA
v_call: TRBV19
j_call: TRBJ1-6
clone_size: few
cdr3_nt: TGTGCCAGTACACCCTCGGGATCCGTAAATTCACCCCTCCACTTT
cdr3_aa: CASTPSGSVNSPLHF

d_call: NA
v_call: TRBV2
j_call: TRBJ2-7
clone_size: NA
cdr3_nt: TGTGCCAGCATGTTGGTCGAGCAGTACTTC
cdr3_aa: CASMLVEQYF

d_call: TRBD1
v_call: TRBV29-1
j_call: TRBJ1-4
clone_size: NA
cdr3_nt: TGCAGCGCGGGACAGGGGGATTTCGGAAAACTGTTTTTT
cdr3_aa: CSAGQGDFGKLFF

d_call: TRBD1
v_call: TRBV15
j_call: TRBJ2-1
clone_size: NA
cdr3_nt: TGTGCCACGAGGACAGGGGCCGAAGGTGAGCAGTTCTTC
cdr3_aa: CATRTGAEGEQFF

d_call: TRBD1
v_call: TRBV20-1
j_call: TRBJ1-1
clone_size: NA
cdr3_nt: TGCAGTGCTAGTACAGGGGGGCACACTGAAGCTTTCTTT
cdr3_aa: CSASTGGHTEAFF

d_call: NA
v_call: TRBV24-1
j_call: TRBJ2-7
clone_size: NA
cdr3_nt: TGTGCCACCAGTGCTGGGCGGGATGGGTACGAGCAGTACTTC
cdr3_aa: CATSAGRDGYEQYF

d_call: NA
v_call: TRBV15
j_call: TRBJ1-1
clone_size: NA
cdr3_nt: TGTGCCACCAGCAGAGGGAGGGGGGAAGCTTTCTTT
cdr3_aa: CATSRGRGEAFF

d_call: NA
v_call: TRBV12-3/TRBV12-4
j_call: TRBJ1-2
clone_size: NA
cdr3_nt: TGTGCCAGCAGTTGGCAGGCGAACTATGGCTACACCTTC
cdr3_aa: CASSWQANYGYTF

d_call: NA
v_call: TRBV7-8
j_call: TRBJ2-5
clone_size: NA
cdr3_nt: TGTGCCAGCAGCTTAGCGCCCGGGTATGAAGAGACCCAGTACTTC
cdr3_aa: CASSLAPGYEETQYF

d_call: NA
v_call: TRBV28
j_call: TRBJ1-2
clone_size: NA
cdr3_nt: TGTGCCAGCACCTCTAAACCCCTCACTGGGTATGGCTACACCTTC
cdr3_aa: CASTSKPLTGYGYTF

d_call: NA
v_call: TRBV11-2
j_call: TRBJ1-1
clone_size: large
cdr3_nt: TGTGCCAGCAGCCAGCAGGGAGGGGGCACTGAAGCTTTCTTT
cdr3_aa: CASSQQGGGTEAFF

d_call: NA
v_call: TRBV7-9
j_call: TRBJ1-1
clone_size: NA
cdr3_nt: TGTGCCAGCAGCCGAACCACGAACACTGAAGCTTTCTTT
cdr3_aa: CASSRTTNTEAFF

d_call: NA
v_call: TRBV7-9
j_call: TRBJ2-7
clone_size: NA
cdr3_nt: TGTGCCAGCAGTGGAACCGGGGGGCACGAGCAGTACTTC
cdr3_aa: CASSGTGGHEQYF

d_call: NA
v_call: TRBV7-9
j_call: TRBJ1-6
clone_size: once
cdr3_nt: TGTGCCAGCAGCTTGCCCGGGACTCTTTTTAATTCACCCCTCCACTTT
cdr3_aa: CASSLPGTLFNSPLHF

d_call: TRBD1
v_call: TRBV19
j_call: TRBJ1-2
clone_size: NA
cdr3_nt: TGTGCCAGTAGTATCTCGGACAGGGACTATGGCTACACCTTC
cdr3_aa: CASSISDRDYGYTF

d_call: TRBD2
v_call: TRBV19
j_call: TRBJ2-3
clone_size: NA
cdr3_nt: TGTGCCAGTACATCCTCTAGCGGTACTAGCACAGATACGCAGTATTTT
cdr3_aa: CASTSSSGTSTDTQYF

d_call: TRBD1
v_call: TRBV29-1
j_call: TRBJ2-5
clone_size: many
cdr3_nt: TGCAGCGTTCCAGAGGGACAGGGTCTTCGGACCCAGTACTTC
cdr3_aa: CSVPEGQGLRTQYF

d_call: NA
v_call: TRBV19
j_call: TRBJ1-1
clone_size: NA
cdr3_nt: TGTGCCAGTAGTACTGACCCGGTAAGTGAAGCTTTCTTT
cdr3_aa: CASSTDPVSEAFF

d_call: NA
v_call: TRBV19
j_call: TRBJ2-7
clone_size: NA
cdr3_nt: TGTGCCAGTAGCGAAACAGGTTCGGAGAGTGCCGAGCAGTACTTC
cdr3_aa: CASSETGSESAEQYF

d_call: NA
v_call: TRBV6-1
j_call: TRBJ1-1
clone_size: NA
cdr3_nt: TGTGCCAGCAGTGTCGGTATGAACACTGAAGCTTCCTTT
cdr3_aa: CASSVGMNTEASF

d_call: TRBD1
v_call: TRBV9
j_call: TRBJ1-6
clone_size: NA
cdr3_nt: TGTGCCAGCAGCCCAGGGACAGGGCTCCTTTCACATAATTCACCCCTCCACTTT
cdr3_aa: CASSPGTGLLSHNSPLHF

d_call: NA
v_call: TRBV7-9
j_call: TRBJ1-2
clone_size: once
cdr3_nt: TGTGCCAGCAGCTTAGCGGCGACACCCTACTATGGCTACACCTTC
cdr3_aa: CASSLAATPYYGYTF

d_call: NA
v_call: TRBV19
j_call: TRBJ1-1
clone_size: NA
cdr3_nt: TGTGCCAGTAGTATCGGCTACGGTTGGGGCGGAGGGGGAACTGAAGCTTTCTTT
cdr3_aa: CASSIGYGWGGGGTEAFF

d_call: NA
v_call: TRBV9
j_call: TRBJ2-2
clone_size: many
cdr3_nt: TGTGCCAGCAGCGTAGTATCAGGGAACACCGGGGAGCTGTTTTTT
cdr3_aa: CASSVVSGNTGELFF

d_call: TRBD2
v_call: TRBV10-3
j_call: TRBJ2-2
clone_size: NA
cdr3_nt: TGTGCCATCAGTGCAGGACTAGCGGTTAACACCGGGGAGCTGTTTTTT
cdr3_aa: CAISAGLAVNTGELFF

d_call: NA
v_call: TRBV24-1
j_call: TRBJ1-2
clone_size: NA
cdr3_nt: TGTGCCACCGGTTCACCCACCTATGGCTACACCTTC
cdr3_aa: CATGSPTYGYTF

d_call: NA
v_call: TRBV29-1
j_call: TRBJ1-1
clone_size: many
cdr3_nt: TGCAGCGTTGTCCTTGACACTGAAGCTTTCTTT
cdr3_aa: CSVVLDTEAFF

d_call: TRBD1
v_call: TRBV5-1
j_call: TRBJ1-4
clone_size: NA
cdr3_nt: TGCGCCAGCAGCGGAGGGACAGGGGGTGAAAAACTGTTTTTT
cdr3_aa: CASSGGTGGEKLFF